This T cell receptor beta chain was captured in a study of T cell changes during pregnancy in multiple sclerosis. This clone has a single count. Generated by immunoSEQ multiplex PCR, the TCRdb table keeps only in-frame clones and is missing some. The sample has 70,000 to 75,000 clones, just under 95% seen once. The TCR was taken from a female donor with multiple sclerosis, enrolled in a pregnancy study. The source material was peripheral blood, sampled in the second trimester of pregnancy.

The CDR3 reads CASSPGRNEKLFF. Here the CDR3 DNA reads TGTGCCAGCTCACCAGGGAGGAATGAAAAACTGTTTTTT. The V call is TRBV18, the J call TRBJ1-4, with unresolved D. This CDR3 comprises 13 residues. Germline CDR1 and CDR2: KGHSH and LQKENI. V shed 2 bases and J shed 5 bases, with 6 bases lying between them.